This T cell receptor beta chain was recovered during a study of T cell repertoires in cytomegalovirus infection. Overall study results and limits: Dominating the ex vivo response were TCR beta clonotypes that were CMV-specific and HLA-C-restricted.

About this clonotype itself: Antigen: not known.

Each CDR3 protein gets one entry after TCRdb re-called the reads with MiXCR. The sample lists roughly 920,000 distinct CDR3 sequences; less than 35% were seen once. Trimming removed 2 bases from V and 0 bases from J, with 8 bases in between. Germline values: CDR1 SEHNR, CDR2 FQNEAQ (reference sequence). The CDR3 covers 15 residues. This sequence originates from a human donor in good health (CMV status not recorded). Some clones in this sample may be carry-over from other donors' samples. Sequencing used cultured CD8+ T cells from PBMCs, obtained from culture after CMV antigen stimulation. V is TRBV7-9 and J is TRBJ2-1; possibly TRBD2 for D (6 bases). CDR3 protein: CASSLPAGSYNEQFF. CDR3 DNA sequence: TGTGCCAGCAGCTTACCAGCGGGCTCCTACAATGAGCAGTTCTTC. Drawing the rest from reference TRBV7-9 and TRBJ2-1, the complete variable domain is DTGVSQNPRHKITKRGQNVTFRCDPISEHNRLYWYRQTLGQGPEFLTYFQNEAQLEKSRLLSDRFSAERPKGSFSTLEIQRTEQGDSAMYLCASSLPAGSYNEQFFGPGTRLTVL.